These T cell receptor beta chains were read from a single sample in a study of CD8 T cells in ankylosing spondylitis. Each CDR3 protein is one row after TCRdb ran MiXCR on the 5' RACE reads. The table records around 300,000 distinct CDR3 sequences, around a tenth of them present only once. What was sequenced was blood, either unsorted or a sorted T cell fraction (not recorded which). Every receptor here comes from a female donor with ankylosing spondylitis or in good health (not recorded which). The CDR3 runs from the conserved cysteine through the conserved F or W. The D gene is left open where the match is weak. Size tells how often a clone was seen (once, few, many) or the class of an expanded clone, and some rows leave it out.

v_call: TRBV2; d_call: -; j_call: TRBJ1-5; clone_size: few; cdr3_aa: CASREGGDQPQHF; cdr3_nt: TGTGCCAGCAGGGAGGGGGGCGATCAGCCCCAGCATTTT
v_call: TRBV14; d_call: -; j_call: TRBJ2-3; clone_size: many; cdr3_aa: CASSQVVDTQYF; cdr3_nt: TGTGCCAGCAGCCAAGTGGTAGATACGCAGTATTTT
v_call: TRBV9; d_call: TRBD2; j_call: TRBJ2-3; clone_size: -; cdr3_aa: CASSVLAGGPSTDTQYF; cdr3_nt: TGTGCCAGCAGCGTGCTAGCGGGGGGGCCGAGCACAGATACGCAGTATTTT
v_call: TRBV3-1; d_call: TRBD2; j_call: TRBJ2-5; clone_size: -; cdr3_aa: CASSPRETSGGAVKTQYF; cdr3_nt: TGTGCCAGCAGCCCCCGCGAGACTAGCGGGGGGGCCGTGAAGACCCAGTACTTC
v_call: TRBV27; d_call: -; j_call: TRBJ1-1; clone_size: -; cdr3_aa: CASSPSALGHTEAFF; cdr3_nt: TGTGCCAGCAGTCCAAGTGCCCTAGGCCACACTGAAGCTTTCTTT
v_call: TRBV7-2; d_call: -; j_call: TRBJ1-6; clone_size: -; cdr3_aa: CASSVQITGSPLHF; cdr3_nt: TGTGCCAGCAGCGTACAGATAACAGGTTCACCCCTCCACTTT
v_call: TRBV5-1; d_call: -; j_call: TRBJ1-2; clone_size: many; cdr3_aa: CASSRGAEDYGYTF; cdr3_nt: TGCGCCAGCAGCCGAGGGGCAGAGGACTATGGCTACACCTTC
v_call: TRBV2; d_call: -; j_call: TRBJ1-2; clone_size: -; cdr3_aa: CASSVDRQAVVTGYTF; cdr3_nt: TGTGCCAGCAGTGTGGACCGACAGGCCGTTGTCACTGGCTACACCTTC
v_call: TRBV29-1; d_call: TRBD1; j_call: TRBJ2-7; clone_size: few; cdr3_aa: CSAVTGAYEQYF; cdr3_nt: TGCAGCGCAGTGACAGGGGCCTACGAGCAGTACTTC
v_call: TRBV5-6; d_call: -; j_call: TRBJ2-1; clone_size: -; cdr3_aa: CASSFVSGIEQFF; cdr3_nt: TGTGCCAGCAGCTTCGTGTCAGGGATTGAGCAGTTCTTC
v_call: TRBV5-1; d_call: TRBD1; j_call: TRBJ2-7; clone_size: many; cdr3_aa: CASSLVSGTGPYEQYF; cdr3_nt: TGCGCCAGCAGCTTGGTCTCCGGGACAGGGCCCTACGAGCAGTACTTC
v_call: TRBV5-1; d_call: TRBD1; j_call: TRBJ2-1; clone_size: many; cdr3_aa: CASGRKQGDDEQFF; cdr3_nt: TGCGCCAGCGGGAGAAAGCAGGGGGATGATGAGCAGTTCTTC
v_call: TRBV29-1; d_call: TRBD1; j_call: TRBJ1-2; clone_size: many; cdr3_aa: CSVGDRGDGYTF; cdr3_nt: TGCAGCGTGGGAGACAGGGGGGATGGCTACACCTTC
v_call: TRBV20-1; d_call: -; j_call: TRBJ2-3; clone_size: many; cdr3_aa: CSARDLHSSDTQYF; cdr3_nt: TGCAGTGCTAGAGATCTTCACTCCTCAGATACGCAGTATTTT
v_call: TRBV7-2; d_call: -; j_call: TRBJ2-3; clone_size: few; cdr3_aa: CASSPRGGVSTDTQYF; cdr3_nt: TGTGCCAGCAGCCCTAGAGGGGGGGTCAGCACAGATACGCAGTATTTT
v_call: TRBV12-3/TRBV12-4; d_call: -; j_call: TRBJ1-6; clone_size: many; cdr3_aa: CASSLVSSYNSPLHF; cdr3_nt: TGTGCCAGCAGTTTAGTCAGTTCCTATAATTCACCCCTCCACTTT
v_call: TRBV20-1; d_call: TRBD2; j_call: TRBJ2-3; clone_size: many; cdr3_aa: CSATGLADTDTQYF; cdr3_nt: TGCAGTGCTACCGGACTAGCGGACACAGATACGCAGTATTTT
v_call: TRBV29-1; d_call: TRBD2; j_call: TRBJ2-5; clone_size: few; cdr3_aa: CSVSPGGGQETQYF; cdr3_nt: TGCAGCGTCTCTCCGGGGGGGGGCCAAGAGACCCAGTACTTC
v_call: TRBV5-1; d_call: -; j_call: TRBJ2-2; clone_size: many; cdr3_aa: CASSLGPRYTGELFF; cdr3_nt: TGCGCCAGCAGCTTAGGGCCTAGGTACACCGGGGAGCTGTTTTTT
v_call: TRBV7-6; d_call: -; j_call: TRBJ1-1; clone_size: -; cdr3_aa: CASSPRGPEEAFF; cdr3_nt: TGTGCCAGCAGCCCAAGAGGCCCGGAGGAAGCTTTCTTT
v_call: TRBV20-1; d_call: -; j_call: TRBJ2-7; clone_size: many; cdr3_aa: CSARDVLRSTYEQYF; cdr3_nt: TGCAGTGCTAGAGATGTTTTGCGTTCAACCTACGAGCAGTACTTC
v_call: TRBV28; d_call: -; j_call: TRBJ2-1; clone_size: -; cdr3_aa: CASRGGIGQFF; cdr3_nt: TGTGCCAGCAGGGGAGGTATCGGGCAGTTCTTC
v_call: TRBV10-3; d_call: TRBD2; j_call: TRBJ2-1; clone_size: many; cdr3_aa: CAIGSSSGGAFTSEQFF; cdr3_nt: TGTGCCATCGGATCGAGTAGCGGGGGGGCATTCACCAGTGAGCAGTTCTTC
v_call: TRBV7-2; d_call: -; j_call: TRBJ2-6; clone_size: few; cdr3_aa: CASSADSGSGANVLTF; cdr3_nt: TGTGCCAGCAGCGCAGATAGCGGATCTGGGGCCAACGTCCTGACTTTC
v_call: TRBV5-1; d_call: TRBD1; j_call: TRBJ2-3; clone_size: many; cdr3_aa: CASSPRTGGDTQYF; cdr3_nt: TGCGCCAGCAGCCCGAGGACAGGGGGCGATACGCAGTATTTT
v_call: TRBV5-1; d_call: -; j_call: TRBJ1-3; clone_size: many; cdr3_aa: CASSFDSAEPGNTIYF; cdr3_nt: TGCGCCAGCAGTTTTGACAGTGCCGAGCCTGGAAACACCATATATTTT
v_call: TRBV29-1; d_call: TRBD2; j_call: TRBJ2-1; clone_size: many; cdr3_aa: CSVLTSGRYNEQFF; cdr3_nt: TGCAGCGTCTTGACTAGCGGGCGCTACAATGAGCAGTTCTTC
v_call: TRBV20-1; d_call: -; j_call: TRBJ2-3; clone_size: few; cdr3_aa: CSAPGQSIDTQYF; cdr3_nt: TGCAGTGCCCCTGGACAGTCCATCGATACGCAGTATTTT
v_call: TRBV4-2; d_call: TRBD2; j_call: TRBJ2-1; clone_size: few; cdr3_aa: CASSQSQRGRGNEQFF; cdr3_nt: TGTGCCAGCAGCCAGAGTCAGCGGGGGAGGGGGAATGAGCAGTTCTTC
v_call: TRBV5-1; d_call: TRBD1; j_call: TRBJ2-5; clone_size: few; cdr3_aa: CASSFSGTGVWTQETQYF; cdr3_nt: TGCGCCAGCAGCTTCTCCGGGACAGGGGTGTGGACACAAGAGACCCAGTACTTC
v_call: TRBV7-2; d_call: -; j_call: TRBJ2-2; clone_size: few; cdr3_aa: CASSRGLASGELFF; cdr3_nt: TGTGCCAGCAGCCGGGGCCTAGCGTCCGGGGAGCTGTTTTTT
v_call: TRBV19; d_call: -; j_call: TRBJ2-1; clone_size: -; cdr3_aa: CASTMEGDGGDEQFF; cdr3_nt: TGTGCCAGTACTATGGAGGGGGACGGGGGCGATGAGCAGTTCTTC
v_call: TRBV6-5; d_call: -; j_call: TRBJ2-3; clone_size: many; cdr3_aa: CASSSHQQITDTQYF; cdr3_nt: TGTGCCAGCAGTTCCCACCAGCAAATAACAGATACGCAGTATTTT
v_call: TRBV5-1; d_call: TRBD2; j_call: TRBJ2-1; clone_size: many; cdr3_aa: CASSPSGSRNEQFF; cdr3_nt: TGCGCCAGCAGCCCGAGCGGGAGTCGCAATGAGCAGTTCTTC
v_call: TRBV10-2; d_call: -; j_call: TRBJ2-7; clone_size: -; cdr3_aa: CVSSEGGHYEQYF; cdr3_nt: TGCGTCAGCAGTGAAGGGGGGCACTACGAGCAGTACTTC
v_call: TRBV5-1; d_call: -; j_call: TRBJ1-1; clone_size: many; cdr3_aa: CASSPGYNTEAFF; cdr3_nt: TGCGCCAGCAGCCCAGGGTATAACACAGAAGCTTTCTTT
v_call: TRBV5-1; d_call: -; j_call: TRBJ2-3; clone_size: many; cdr3_aa: CASSPTDGAGLYRLTDTQYF; cdr3_nt: TGCGCCAGCAGCCCGACAGACGGGGCAGGCCTATATAGACTCACAGATACGCAGTATTTT
v_call: TRBV20-1; d_call: -; j_call: TRBJ1-5; clone_size: few; cdr3_aa: CSAPLARGNQPQHF; cdr3_nt: TGCAGTGCGCCTCTGGCCAGGGGCAATCAGCCCCAGCATTTT
v_call: TRBV20-1; d_call: TRBD1; j_call: TRBJ1-4; clone_size: many; cdr3_aa: CSATVDRVGEKLFF; cdr3_nt: TGCAGTGCTACAGTAGACAGGGTGGGGGAAAAACTGTTTTTT
v_call: TRBV7-2; d_call: TRBD1; j_call: TRBJ2-1; clone_size: many; cdr3_aa: CASSTPGGEYGEQFF; cdr3_nt: TGTGCCAGCAGCACACCAGGGGGCGAGTATGGTGAGCAGTTCTTC
v_call: TRBV24-1; d_call: -; j_call: TRBJ2-7; clone_size: few; cdr3_aa: CATSPQTAAPYEQYF; cdr3_nt: TGTGCCACCAGCCCCCAAACGGCGGCCCCCTACGAGCAGTACTTC
v_call: TRBV12-3/TRBV12-4; d_call: TRBD2; j_call: TRBJ2-3; clone_size: -; cdr3_aa: CASSLMRTSGRANTQYF; cdr3_nt: TGTGCCAGCAGTTTAATGAGGACTAGCGGGAGGGCTAATACGCAGTATTTT
v_call: TRBV10-3; d_call: -; j_call: TRBJ1-2; clone_size: few; cdr3_aa: CAISDRGLPPLGFYGYTF; cdr3_nt: TGTGCCATCAGCGACCGGGGGCTCCCACCCCTTGGATTCTATGGCTACACCTTC
v_call: TRBV5-1; d_call: TRBD2; j_call: TRBJ2-1; clone_size: many; cdr3_aa: CASSLSGGTYNEQFF; cdr3_nt: TGTGCCAGCAGTTTATCGGGGGGGACTTACAATGAGCAGTTCTTC
v_call: TRBV28; d_call: TRBD2; j_call: TRBJ2-1; clone_size: many; cdr3_aa: CASSLARLAAYNEQFF; cdr3_nt: TGTGCCAGCAGTTTAGCGAGGCTAGCGGCCTACAATGAGCAGTTCTTC